The next 16 T cell receptor beta chains were all read from a single sample in a study of T cell changes during pregnancy in multiple sclerosis. The method was immunoSEQ multiplex PCR; TCRdb's version includes in-frame clones alone and lacks a portion of them. The sample has about 68,000 clones, less than 95% seen once. This specimen consisted of peripheral blood, obtained in the third trimester of pregnancy. Receptors were obtained from a female donor with multiple sclerosis, enrolled in a pregnancy study.

This clone was counted between two and nine times. J is TRBJ1-1 and V is TRBV7-9, with 8 bases that match TRBD1. Germline V gives CDR1 SEHNR, CDR2 FQNEAQ (reference sequence). This CDR3 contains 16 residues. V was clipped by 5 bases and J by 5 bases; unmatched bases: 13. The CDR3 nucleotides read TGTGCCAGCAGCGCGAAGACAGGGGATTGGGGAACTGAAGCTTTCTTT. As protein: CASSAKTGDWGTEAFF.

This chain connects TRBV13 to TRBJ2-7, with 10 positions matching TRBD1. The CDR3 is 14 amino acids. Germline V gene sequence: CDR1 PRHDT, CDR2 FYEKMQ (reference sequence). The ends lost 6 bases at V and 4 bases at J; junction bases unmatched: 6. CDR3 sequence reads: CASSPGQGSYEQYF. Written as DNA, the CDR3 is TGTGCCAGCAGTCCGGGACAGGGGTCGTACGAGCAGTACTTC.

The J gene is TRBJ2-7, the V gene TRBV9; 9 bases are a match to TRBD2. Germline CDR1 SGDLS, CDR2 YYNGEE. This CDR3 comprises 16 residues. Trimming cost V 4 bases and J 3 bases; bases outside gene matches: 11. Written as DNA, the CDR3 is TGTGCCAGCAGCCCGGTAGCGGGAGAAACCTTCTACGAGCAGTACTTC. Its translation: CASSPVAGETFYEQYF.

The sample holds one count of this clone. V is TRBV10-3 and J is TRBJ2-2; D might be TRBD1 (5 bases). CDR1 ENHRY and CDR2 SYGVKD come from the germline V gene. Trimming removed 7 bases from V and 3 bases from J, with 12 bases in between. This CDR3 has 14 amino acids. The CDR3 loop reads CAITRGRDTGELFF. CDR3 in DNA: TGTGCCATCACCCGAGGCAGGGACACCGGGGAGCTGTTTTTT.

The V call is TRBV4-3, the J call TRBJ2-1; tentatively, D is TRBD1 (5 bases). V lost 2 bases, J lost 4 bases, and 9 bases lay in between. The CDR3 has 14 amino acids. Germline assignment: CDR1 LGHNA and CDR2 YSLEER. The CDR3 reads CASSQPDRYNEQFF. In DNA, the CDR3 is TGCGCCAGCAGCCAACCTGACAGATACAATGAGCAGTTCTTC.

The V gene is TRBV19, the J gene TRBJ2-1; D remains unclear. This CDR3 region has 14 residues. CDR1 is LNHDA, CDR2 SQIVND, per germline (reference sequence). Trimming took off 9 bases at V and 0 bases at J, with 12 bases between the two ends. DNA for the CDR3: TGTGCCAGCCCTAGATTTAGCTCCTACAATGAGCAGTTCTTC. Protein sequence: CASPRFSSYNEQFF.

This clone appeared a single time. V usage is TRBV10-1 and J usage is TRBJ1-1; 8 bases agree with TRBD1. The CDR3 length is 13 residues. Per the germline V gene, CDR1 is WNHNN and CDR2 is SYGVQD (reference sequence). With 8 bases clipped from V and 3 bases from J, the junction kept 5 bases outside the gene matches. The CDR3 coding sequence is TGCGCCAGCGGTACAGGGGGAGACACTGAAGCTTTCTTT. It translates to CASGTGGDTEAFF.

The V call is TRBV5-1, the J call TRBJ2-1; unclear D gene. Per germline, CDR1 SGHRS and CDR2 YFSETQ. V lost 5 bases and J lost 5, with 14 bases in between. This CDR3 is 14 amino acids long. The chain's CDR3 is CASRAGGENNEQFF. DNA of the CDR3: TGCGCCAGCAGAGCCGGCGGTGAAAACAATGAGCAGTTCTTC.

The chain recombines TRBV19 with TRBJ2-1, with 7 nucleotides matching TRBD2. Germline V gene data show CDR1 as LNHDA and CDR2 as SQIVND (reference sequence). The CDR3 spans 14 residues. J lost 5 bases, V lost 2 bases, and 3 bases had no gene match. In DNA, the CDR3 is TGTGCCAGTAGTATAATCGGGGGGAACAATGAGCAGTTCTTC. Its protein is CASSIIGGNNEQFF.

The genes are TRBV19 and TRBJ2-7; D not certain. The CDR3 consists of 13 residues. Trimming stripped 1 base from V and 0 bases from J, with 4 bases between. Germline V gene sequence: CDR1 LNHDA, CDR2 SQIVND (reference sequence). CDR3 protein: CASSIGASYEQYF. The CDR3 DNA follows: TGTGCCAGTAGTATAGGAGCCTCCTACGAGCAGTACTTC.

This chain connects TRBV4-3 to TRBJ1-2; 7 bases are shared with TRBD1. CDR3 size: 13 residues. V gave up 6 bases and J gave up 6 bases; unmatched junction bases: 7. CDR1 and CDR2 (germline): LGHNA, YSLEER. The CDR3 spells CASSTGAKNGYTF. As DNA, the CDR3 is TGCGCCAGCAGTACAGGGGCGAAGAATGGCTACACCTTC.

The chain recombines TRBV7-9 with TRBJ2-2; the match to TRBD2 covers 8 bases. Germline CDR1 is SEHNR and CDR2 is FQNEAQ (reference sequence). The ends lost 3 bases at V and 3 bases at J; junction bases unmatched: 6. The CDR3 loop spans 16 amino acids. The CDR3 protein is CASSFFRGGYTGELFF. The CDR3 nucleotides read TGTGCCAGCAGCTTTTTTCGCGGGGGGTACACCGGGGAGCTGTTTTTT.

This clone was detected only a few times. The chain is built from TRBV7-8 and TRBJ2-7, with D possibly matching TRBD2 (5 bases). V lost 6 bases to trimming and J lost 3 bases, with 18 bases between them. Germline assignment: CDR1 SGHVS and CDR2 FQNEAQ. The CDR3 runs 15 residues. The CDR3 spells CASRLAFHGVYEQYF. Here the CDR3 DNA reads TGTGCCAGCAGGCTAGCATTCCACGGAGTCTACGAGCAGTACTTC.

The chain employs TRBV5-1 and TRBJ1-4, with 7 bases lining up with TRBD1. V lost 4 bases and J lost 8; bases outside the gene matches: 8. Looked up from germline, CDR1 is SGHRS and CDR2 is YFSETQ. The CDR3 runs to 14 residues. This CDR3 reads CASSVRDSGEKLFF. The CDR3 DNA reads as TGCGCCAGCAGCGTCCGGGACAGCGGCGAAAAACTGTTTTTT.

This chain connects TRBV7-2 to TRBJ1-1; D may be TRBD1 (6 bases). The CDR3 covers 13 residues. Germline values: CDR1 SGHTA, CDR2 FQGNSA. The V gene lost 5 bases and the J gene lost 2 bases, with 9 bases spanning the gap. CDR3 coding DNA: TGTGCCAGCAGCATACAGGGTAACACTGAAGCTTTCTTT. It specifies CASSIQGNTEAFF.

The chain combines TRBV20-1 with TRBJ2-3; D is unclear. The V gene lost 2 bases and the J gene lost 6 bases, with 6 bases spanning the gap. Germline CDR1 reads DFQATT; CDR2 reads SNEGSKA (reference sequence). The CDR3 is made up of 11 amino acids. Here the CDR3 reads CSARLVDTQYF. CDR3 coding DNA: TGCAGTGCTAGATTAGTTGATACGCAGTATTTT.